This TCR beta chain was retrieved from a study of cytomegalovirus exposure and HLA in healthy donors (dated by TCRdb to about 2017). About the full investigation: An earlier analysis of approximately 640 of the donors reported 250 to 350 Gb of sequence data and around 120 million unique TCR beta sequences from 150 million to 200 million T cells. In a later analysis, previously published TCR beta repertoires from 670 or so donors were re-analyzed and high-resolution HLA genotyping was added so that TCR occurrence patterns could be studied. In a later genetic analysis, genome-wide SNP genotypes for 398 of the 666 donors were used, and that subset was treated as a discovery cohort. All discovery cohort repertoires had been generated on a single sequencing platform. Both class I and class II loci were covered by HLA typing, at four-digit resolution. Typing coverage differed by locus: A, B, C, DRB1 and DQB1 were typed in roughly 620-630 donors, DQA1 in about 550, DPA1 in 600 to 610, and DPB1 in approximately 450. Four or five DR-DQ haplotypes were handled as single units for association and clustering because linkage in the cohort was strong. Of the roughly 400 genotyped donors, roughly 80% were placed in the genetic ancestry cluster associated with self-reported Caucasian donors. The T cell repertoires of some 700 subjects were profiled by immunosequencing and related to cytomegalovirus serostatus. The study was designed to test whether signatures of past pathogen exposure could be identified by cataloging public T cell receptors. Donor age, sex, ethnicity and CMV serostatus were compiled together with the repertoire data. The later analysis used no new phenotypic data to find candidate immune exposures, relying instead on TCR beta sequences and their occurrence across donors. To predict cytomegalovirus infection status, the study combined high-throughput TCR immunosequencing, statistical association of individual TCRs with disease status, and machine learning. Roughly 300 gigabases of sequencing data and around 85 million unique TCR sequences made up an early release that covered over 550 HLA-typed donors. Across about 380 genotyped donors of the cohort, an average of roughly 250,000 unique TCR beta nucleotide sequences per donor were sequenced, and roughly a sixth of those sequences were non-productive. In addition to the first cohort of around 670 subjects, a separate validation cohort of 130 or so different subjects was used. An earlier analysis of fewer than 750 of the donors used high-throughput TCR beta sequencing to judge whether each TCR beta V gene segment behaved as functional or pseudogenic.

The cohort consisted of more than 650 healthy bone marrow donors. Cohort members were all nominally healthy when sampled, although unrecorded immune exposures were likely present. The donor tested CMV seropositive and was one of the 289 seropositive cohort members. Every donor gave a peripheral blood sample, and the peripheral blood mononuclear cells from that sample were used for TCR beta sequencing. The Qiagen DNeasy Blood Extraction Kit was used to extract genomic DNA from the blood cell samples. Remarks on this clone: Its antigen remains unidentified. No qualities accompany the bases; no much larger clone lies one base away.

The CDR3 runs 15 amino acids, cysteine and phenylalanine included. This entry keeps only the CDR3 DNA: 45 bases, framed from base 1. According to the germline V gene (reference sequence), CDR1 reads MNHEY and CDR2 reads SMNVEV. V is cut by 2 bases and J by 0 bases, and the space between the germline ends is 9 bases. The library came from the immunoSEQ multiplex PCR assay. The multiplex PCR relied on a mix of 60 forward primers for TCR Vbeta segments and 13 reverse primers for TCR Jbeta segments. The CDR3 region of rearranged TCR beta genes was amplified from genomic DNA by a multiplex PCR assay. The Illumina HiSeq System was used to sequence the amplified TCR beta libraries as 87-base-pair reads. The original methods were these. A later analysis counted tens of millions of unique TCR beta chains across the 666 repertoires, and some 11 million of these chains were shared by at least two donors. To remove PCR and sequencing errors, raw reads were error-corrected and collapsed into unique sequences using a nearest-neighbor algorithm that merged closely related sequences. CDR3 sequences were aligned to IMGT reference sequences to assign V, D and J gene segments. Each retained sequence needed at least a six-nucleotide match to both a V gene segment and a J gene segment. Rearrangements were called productive when the CDR3 lacked stop codons and stayed in frame with V and J; all others were non-productive. Following IMGT convention, CDR3 was defined as the stretch from the second conserved V-encoded cysteine to the conserved J-encoded phenylalanine. In an earlier analysis of around 570 of the donors, sequences lacking an unambiguous match to a single V gene segment were excluded. In an earlier analysis of almost 600 of the donors, a V segment was called functional when productive rearrangements were above 56.7%, and segregating when the standard deviation between donors exceeded 5%. A statistical classification framework was built for diagnosing cytomegalovirus status from the catalog of TCR beta chain sequences. In a later analysis, TCR nucleotide sequences were compared against IMGT/GENE-DB human TR gene sequences so that V and J genes could be assigned. A later analysis assigned CDR3 sequences and most-parsimonious VDJ recombination scenarios with the TCRdist pipeline. In a later analysis, each TCR beta chain was defined by its CDR3 amino acid sequence together with its V-gene family, and reads without a unique V-gene family were excluded. In a later analysis, a few hundred highly shared, low-generation-probability nucleotide sequences were removed to address suspected cross-contamination and a sequencing artifact. For each public chain, a later analysis derived a clonal expansion index from normalized ranks of inferred template counts within each repertoire. In a later analysis, generation probabilities were computed using a VDJ recombination model fitted to out-of-frame rearrangements, and the results were checked against IGoR. A later analysis scored TCR-TCR, TCR-HLA and TCR-CMV co-occurrence with hypergeometric tests, applying a repertoire-size bias correction to TCR pairs. In a later analysis, false discovery rates were estimated by permuting HLA or CMV assignments 20 times. In a later analysis, co-occurring TCRs were grouped using DBSCAN, with TCRdist sequence similarity added in when clustering inside HLA-allele-positive subsets. Repertoires with fewer than 30,000 or more than 120,000 public chains were left out of co-occurrence clustering, as were about 5 repertoires with anomalous nucleotide sharing. TCRdb retrieved this table from immuneACCESS and kept in-frame rearrangements only. Not all clones are present; in checked studies, unresolved V genes account for under half, and no reason is known for the remainder. V, J and clone size were drawn from that table, and D and trimming were deduced from the DNA. The sample yields approximately 170,000 clones; roughly four fifths were counted once. Around 3.3% of the sample goes to the ten largest clones.

Study-wide findings and limitations: Correlated functional status among segregating V segments might reflect linkage disequilibrium, but an unknown experimental factor could not be ruled out. An association between a missense DCLRE1C variant and V-gene and J-gene trimming of TCR beta chains was found in a later genetic analysis and replicated in an independent cohort. For the cohort, immune exposure information was limited to CMV serostatus. When HLA alleles, especially DR and DQ, strongly co-occurred, attributing TCR associations to individual alleles was difficult. While some public TCRs were present in many individuals, most TCR sequences turned up only very rarely across donors. Because HLA typing was unavailable for some donors at each locus, only the typed subset was used in association tests. Specific HLA alleles were associated with 16,951 TCR beta sequences at a false discovery rate of 0.05 in a later analysis. The cohort was sequenced for TCR beta chains only, and without alpha or paired-chain data the features that could be detected were limited. In an earlier analysis of some 640 of the donors, most TCR beta V segments were observed in productive rearrangements about 90% or about 30% of the time, broadly matching IMGT annotations. A later genetic analysis reported fewer N-insertions in productive TCRs among donors in an Asian-associated ancestry cluster than the roughly 700-donor mean. In a later analysis, HLA-associated TCR beta chains showed more clonal expansion and lower generation probabilities than non-associated chains that were equally common. Because the 87-base-pair reads could not distinguish some IMGT-functional V segments, including TRBV6-2 and TRBV6-3, those segments were excluded. The earlier analysis of about 600 of the donors excluded fewer than 20 rarely observed V segments, including chromosome 9 orphons, because counts were too low. A further reported finding was that TCR beta sequences accurately predicted the HLA-A and HLA-B alleles for most subjects in the first cohort. Several of the top co-occurrence clusters appeared to be linked to parvovirus B19, influenza, CMV and Epstein-Barr virus, according to a later analysis. The presence/absence analyses assumed that sequencing depth was roughly uniform across donors, and that assumption may not be true. Most CMV-associated TCR beta chains appeared to be HLA-restricted in a later analysis, and the HLA associations seemed to be driven largely by CMV exposure. According to a later analysis, TCR association rates differed among HLA loci, with DRB1 alleles showing the most associated TCRs and HLA-C alleles showing the fewest. A cluster of highly shared sequence variants was judged likely to represent a technical artifact of the sequencing pipeline. The classifier was reported to diagnose cytomegalovirus status with high specificity and sensitivity in both the original cohort and the validation cohort. In vitro tests confirmed that three of the cytomegalovirus-associated TCR beta chains recognize cytomegalovirus antigens. A total of 164 TCR beta chains were listed by the study as associated with cytomegalovirus. The authors suggested that the approach could potentially be extended to other disease states and immunological phenotypes.

This receptor was obtained from a woman aged 25-40 years in good health and CMV-seropositive. The source material was PBMCs. The V and J segments used are TRBV27 and TRBJ2-3; TRBD2 is perhaps the D gene, given 6 matching bases. The DNA is as follows: TGTGCCAGCAGTTTACGAGGGACTAGCACAGATACGCAGTATTTT. Its amino acids are CASSLRGTSTDTQYF.